Below, one T cell receptor (beta chain) is given with its context. Its antigen remains unknown. Losses at the gene ends were 4 bases for V and 1 base for J; bases not matched to a gene: 5. This CDR3 is built from 15 residues. The sample belongs to a study of blood T cells in healthy people across ages. Overall study results and limits: When set beside aged donors, long-lived donors presented more naive CD4+ cells and higher diversity.

With a J-beta primer mix and a sample-barcoded 5' primer, a second PCR ran about 7 to 12 cycles. Paired-end reads containing CDR3 totaled no fewer than 2.5 million for each sample. TCRdb re-called the 5' RACE reads with MiXCR, one entry per CDR3 protein. The sample contains about 580,000 distinct CDR3 sequences, 45% to 55% of which appear only once. The rearrangement links TRBV12-3 or TRBV12-4 to TRBJ1-1; the match to TRBD1 covers 8 bases. The sample consisted of blood. The clonotype originates from an elderly man in good health. The CDR3 protein is CASSSRDRRNTEAFF. CDR3 DNA sequence: TGTGCCAGCAGTTCACGGGACAGGAGGAACACTGAAGCTTTCTTT.